This T cell receptor (beta chain) was sequenced during a study of T cells in Graves' hyperthyroidism and ophthalmopathy. Authors of the study amplified TCR beta CDR3 regions from RNA transcripts. Primed by the HTBI set, a first-round RT-PCR was run on the TCR CDR3. From the multiplex PCR reads, TCRdb called clonotypes with MiXCR, one entry per CDR3 protein. The data contain about 510,000 distinct CDR3 sequences, 46% of them singletons. The germline CDR1 and CDR2 sequences are KGHDR and SFDVKD. The CDR3 loop spans 15 amino acids. J was trimmed by 1 base and V by 7 bases; bases with no gene match: 5. This clonotype was detected a few times.

The chain is built from TRBV24-1 and TRBJ1-1, with 10 bases aligning to TRBD1. The source of this sequence is an adult woman with Graves' disease, either hyperthyroidism or ophthalmopathy (not recorded which). The specimen was peripheral blood or thyroid tissue (not recorded which). CDR3 bases: TGTGCCACCAGGACAGGGGGCGTCGGGAACACTGAAGCTTTCTTT. Encoded protein: CATRTGGVGNTEAFF.